The 16 T cell receptor beta chains below were found in one sample sequenced in a study of blood T cell repertoires in COVID-19. Assay: immunoSEQ multiplex PCR; the TCRdb copy retains only in-frame clones and omits some. The sample shows about 480,000 clones, more than 85% of them seen only once. The sequenced sample was PBMCs or T cells enriched from blood (not recorded which). Receptors were obtained from a woman in her sixties who had recovered from COVID-19.

Here the CDR3 DNA reads TGTGCCAGCAGACGGAGCTCTGGAAACACCATATATTTT. This codes for CASRRSSGNTIYF. This rearrangement joins TRBV3-1 (or the pseudogene TRBV3-2) to TRBJ1-3; D is ambiguous. The CDR3 length is 13 residues. The V gene lost 6 bases and the J gene lost 0 bases, with 6 bases spanning the gap. From germline, CDR1 is LGHDT and CDR2 YNNKEL (reference sequence).

This clone was observed a single time. Here the CDR3 reads CASSSEKRQGAGQPQHF. The DNA of the CDR3 is TGTGCCAGCAGCTCGGAGAAACGACAGGGGGCAGGTCAGCCCCAGCATTTT. The V gene is TRBV4-2, the J gene TRBJ1-5; 10 bases align to TRBD1. Looked up from germline, CDR1 is LGHNA and CDR2 is YNFKEQ. CDR3 size: 17 residues. Germline trimming cut 5 bases from V and 6 bases from J; bases unmatched to any gene: 13.

The chain couples TRBV4-1 to TRBJ1-1; D perhaps matches TRBD1 (6 bases). The V gene lost 2 bases and the J gene lost 2 bases, with 21 bases spanning the gap. The CDR3 covers 18 residues. In germline, CDR1 is MGHRA, CDR2 YSYEKL. In nucleotides, the CDR3 is TGCGCCAGCAGCCAATTTATACACAGGGATTCGCTAAACACTGAAGCTTTCTTT. Its translation is CASSQFIHRDSLNTEAFF.

This rearrangement joins TRBV5-4 to TRBJ2-1, with D possibly matching TRBD2 (7 bases). Between the trimmed V and J ends, which lost 0 bases and 0 bases, there was a span of 10 bases. The CDR3 consists of 16 residues. The V gene's germline CDR1 is SGHNT and CDR2 YYREEE (reference sequence). The DNA for the CDR3 is TGTGCCAGCAGCTTGGGCGGGGGCCGCTCCTACAATGAGCAGTTCTTC. It translates to CASSLGGGRSYNEQFF.

The chain has TRBV5-4 and TRBJ1-1; 10 nucleotides agree with TRBD1. Germline loops: CDR1 SGHNT, CDR2 YYREEE (reference sequence). With 7 bases clipped from V and 0 bases from J, the junction kept 6 bases outside the gene matches. The CDR3 consists of 15 residues. The chain's CDR3 is CASLGGQGLNTEAFF. The CDR3 DNA reads TGTGCCAGCTTGGGGGGACAGGGGTTGAACACTGAAGCTTTCTTT.

This chain's CDR3 is CASSLKGLAGDTQYF. DNA of the CDR3: TGTGCCAGCAGCCTAAAAGGACTAGCGGGGGATACGCAGTATTTT. The J gene is TRBJ2-3, the V gene TRBV5-4; 12 bases match TRBD2. The CDR3 is 15 residues long. Germline assignment: CDR1 SGHNT and CDR2 YYREEE (reference sequence). After removal of 4 bases from V and 6 bases from J, the junction contained 6 bases not matched to a gene.

Only a few counts were recorded for this clone. The chain uses TRBV19 and TRBJ2-7, with 9 bases identical to TRBD1. From germline, CDR1 is LNHDA and CDR2 SQIVND (reference sequence). The CDR3 extends over 13 amino acids. Unmatched junction bases numbered 4, after V lost 5 bases and J lost 5 bases. CDR3 loop: CASSPWTGDEQYF. The DNA for the CDR3 is TGTGCCAGTAGTCCATGGACAGGGGACGAGCAGTACTTC.

V usage is TRBV30 and J usage is TRBJ1-2; 11 bases fit TRBD1. V lost 4 bases, J lost 6 bases, and 13 bases stayed unmatched. CDR1 GTSNPN and CDR2 SVGIG come from the germline V gene (reference sequence). The CDR3 consists of 16 residues. Here the CDR3 DNA reads TGTGCCTGGATTAACCCCGGAGGACAGGGGGCCCATGGCTACACCTTC. It specifies CAWINPGGQGAHGYTF.

In regard to this clone: The sample carries other DNA sequences with the same CDR3. The V gene is TRBV2, the J gene TRBJ1-1, with 8 bases fitting TRBD1. The CDR3 spans 14 residues. V shed 6 bases, J shed 1 base, and the junction held 4 bases outside the gene matches. Germline V gene sequence: CDR1 SNHLY, CDR2 FYNNEI. The CDR3 DNA is TGTGCCAGCAGCCGACAGGGGACGAACACTGAAGCTTTCTTT. Translation gives CASSRQGTNTEAFF.

V and J are TRBV5-4 and TRBJ2-3; 9 bases line up with TRBD2. J lost 1 base, V lost 0 bases, and 0 bases had no gene match. The germline V gene has CDR1 SGHNT and CDR2 YYREEE (reference sequence). CDR3 length: 15 amino acids. CDR3 region: CASSLGGGGTDTQYF. DNA for the CDR3: TGTGCCAGCAGCTTGGGCGGGGGGGGCACAGATACGCAGTATTTT. The full variable domain, with the rest looked up from reference TRBV5-4 and TRBJ2-3, is ETGVTQSPTHLIKTRGQQVTLRCSSQSGHNTVSWYQQALGQGPQFIFQYYREEENGRGNFPPRFSGLQFPNYSSELNVNALELDDSALYLCASSLGGGGTDTQYFGPGTRLTVL.

V is TRBV6-1 and J is TRBJ1-5; D remains unclear. The germline gives CDR1 MNHNS, CDR2 SASEGT. The CDR3 sequence is 16 residues long. V was pared by 2 bases and J by 7 bases, with 18 bases between. The CDR3 DNA follows: TGTGCCAGCAGTGAATTGTTGACGAGGGAGGGCCAGCCCCAGCATTTT. Amino acid sequence: CASSELLTREGQPQHF.

The chain employs TRBV7-2 and TRBJ2-1; possibly TRBD2 for D (6 bases). The CDR3 is 16 amino acids. Trimming pared 6 bases from V and 6 bases from J, leaving 21 bases between. CDR1 is SGHTA and CDR2 is FQGNSA in the germline V gene. CDR3 DNA sequence: TGTGCCAGCAGTTATTGGGGGTCCGGGAGCACCAATGAGCAGTTCTTC. Residues: CASSYWGSGSTNEQFF.

This clone turned up a few times. The J gene is TRBJ2-7, the V gene TRBV5-1; tentatively, D is TRBD2 (6 bases). V lost 2 bases and J lost 7, with 19 bases in between. The CDR3 loop spans 15 amino acids. Looked up from germline, CDR1 is SGHRS and CDR2 is YFSETQ. CDR3 region: CASSFVGGSGGEQYF. CDR3 DNA sequence: TGCGCCAGCAGCTTCGTGGGAGGTAGCGGAGGGGAGCAGTACTTC.

In DNA form, the CDR3 reads TGTGCCAGCAGCGTCCAGGGGGCGGGTGAGCAGTACTTC. Translated, it gives CASSVQGAGEQYF. The chain uses TRBV9 and TRBJ2-7; 8 nucleotides line up with TRBD1. The CDR3 length is 13 residues. V lost 2 bases to trimming and J lost 7 bases; unmatched junction nucleotides: 5. CDR1 is SGDLS and CDR2 is YYNGEE in the germline V gene.

The chain is built from TRBV27 and TRBJ1-5; TRBD1 aligns across 8 bases. Germline V CDR1 and CDR2: MNHEY, SMNVEV (reference sequence). Trimming cost V 5 bases and J 4 bases; bases outside gene matches: 7. The CDR3 extends over 15 amino acids. CDR3 coding DNA: TGTGCCAGCAGTCTCGGGACAGGAGAGAATCAGCCCCAGCATTTT. Residues: CASSLGTGENQPQHF.

The chain uses TRBV7-9 and TRBJ1-6; D remains unclear. CDR3 length: 14 amino acids. Germline CDR1 reads SEHNR; CDR2 reads FQNEAQ (reference sequence). V dropped 5 bases and J dropped 2 bases, with 7 bases sitting between them. CDR3: CASSDTPYNSPLHF. The CDR3 DNA reads as TGTGCCAGCAGCGATACACCCTATAATTCACCCCTCCACTTT.